This T cell receptor beta chain was recovered during a study of preoperative IRX-2 immunotherapy in early breast cancer. Assay used: immunoSEQ multiplex PCR; TCRdb lists only in-frame clones, some missing. In the table there are 35,000 to 50,000 clones, about 95% of which are singletons. This clone appeared once. This CDR3 has 18 residues. The germline V gene encodes CDR1 SGHRS and CDR2 YFSETQ. Deletions cut 0 bases from V and 5 bases from J, with 18 bases between. The treatment here: preoperative locoregional IRX-2 cytokine immunotherapy. Patients received preoperative, locoregional IRX-2 cytokine immunotherapy in a phase Ib study.

Here the sequenced sample was tumor tissue, taken after IRX-2 immunotherapy. The sequence was obtained from a human donor with breast cancer. V is TRBV5-1 and J is TRBJ1-6; possible D gene TRBD1, 5 bases. CDR3 in DNA: TGCGCCAGCAGCTTGGTTACCGGGACGATAAGCGATAATTCACCCCTCCACTTT. This gives the protein CASSLVTGTISDNSPLHF.